Below, 4 T cell receptor beta chains from the same sample are listed, as sequenced in a study of OX40 agonist ivuxolimab in advanced cancers. The library was prepared using the immunoSEQ multiplex PCR assay. In its TCRdb copy, this immuneACCESS table keeps in-frame sequences only and misses some clones. Where compared with another copy, unresolved V genes explain less than half of these, and the others have no known cause. The sample records about 66,000 clones, approximately 82% of which are singletons. 6.5% to 7.5% of the sample goes to the ten largest clones. The sequences come from CD4+ or CD8+ T cells sorted from blood, collected in a trial of the OX40 agonist ivuxolimab. The source is an adult with an advanced solid tumor such as melanoma, head and neck, liver or kidney cancer.

This chain uses TRBV5-1 with TRBJ2-5; possibly TRBD1 or TRBD2 for D (6 bases each). The CDR3 is 14 amino acids. Germline V gene lookup returns CDR1 SGHRS and CDR2 YFSETQ. The V end was cut by 4 bases, the J end by 5 bases, with 15 bases between. CDR3 DNA sequence: TGCGCCAGCAGCGGTGGGGGGCCGGGGGAGACCCAGTACTTC. As protein: CASSGGGPGETQYF. The full variable domain, in which reference TRBV5-1 and TRBJ2-5 provide the parts outside the CDR3, is KAGVTQTPRYLIKTRGQQVTLSCSPISGHRSVSWYQQTPGQGLQFLFEYFSETQRNKGNFPGRFSGRQFSNSRSEMNVSTLELGDSALYLCASSGGGPGETQYFGPGTRLLVL.

The chain has TRBV7-2 and TRBJ2-3, with D perhaps assigned TRBD1 or TRBD2 (5 bases each). The CDR3 sequence is 18 residues long. Per the germline V gene, CDR1 is SGHTA and CDR2 is FQGNSA. With 5 bases removed from V and 0 bases from J, the gap between germline ends came to 21 bases. CDR3 sequence reads: CASSLWGRGETSTDTQYF. CDR3 nucleotide sequence: TGTGCCAGCAGCCTATGGGGACGGGGCGAGACTAGCACAGATACGCAGTATTTT.

This clone turned up a few times. The V gene is TRBV7-9, the J gene TRBJ2-3; D gene unclear. V shed 4 bases and J shed 1 base, with 12 bases lying between them. Per the germline V gene, CDR1 is SEHNR and CDR2 is FQNEAQ (reference sequence). This CDR3 has 15 residues. CDR3 DNA: TGTGCCAGCAGCTCAGGCGGAGTTCGCACAGATACGCAGTATTTT. Translation gives CASSSGGVRTDTQYF.

The chain carries TRBV15 and TRBJ2-3, with D uncertain. Trimming cost V 1 base and J 6 bases, with 20 bases left between them. Germline V lookup: CDR1 LNHNV, CDR2 YYDKDF (reference sequence). The CDR3 runs 17 residues. CDR3 sequence: CATSRAMGMALGDTQYF. The DNA for the CDR3 is TGTGCCACCAGCAGAGCCATGGGGATGGCGCTCGGGGATACGCAGTATTTT.